This entry is about one T cell receptor (beta chain). This record belongs to a study of Ad26.COV2.S vaccination and SARS-CoV-2 variants. Study summary: Doses of Ad26.COV2.S were injected into muscle once or twice, 56 days apart.

The data were produced by immunoSEQ multiplex PCR, yet TCRdb's version contains in-frame clones alone and is incomplete. Found here are around 420,000 clones, 88% of them singletons; the top ten hold 3.6%. Treatment reported: roughly 20 received Ad26.COV2.S at low or high dose, single or two shots; 5 received placebo; per-sample allocation not given. Material that was analyzed had been drawn on day 63 after the first vaccine or placebo injection. The germline CDR1 and CDR2 sequences are MNHNS and SASEGT. The CDR3 runs to 14 residues. The V gene lost 3 bases and the J gene lost 7 bases, with 13 bases spanning the gap.

This clonotype originated in a person between 18 and 59 years old who received the Ad26.COV2.S COVID-19 vaccine or a placebo. The rearrangement uses TRBV6-1 and TRBJ2-1; D unclear. This sample comprised peripheral blood, obtained in a trial of Ad26.COV2.S vaccine versus placebo. The CDR3: CASSDPAGWNEQFF. The DNA for the CDR3 is TGTGCCAGCAGTGACCCCGCCGGGTGGAATGAGCAGTTCTTC.